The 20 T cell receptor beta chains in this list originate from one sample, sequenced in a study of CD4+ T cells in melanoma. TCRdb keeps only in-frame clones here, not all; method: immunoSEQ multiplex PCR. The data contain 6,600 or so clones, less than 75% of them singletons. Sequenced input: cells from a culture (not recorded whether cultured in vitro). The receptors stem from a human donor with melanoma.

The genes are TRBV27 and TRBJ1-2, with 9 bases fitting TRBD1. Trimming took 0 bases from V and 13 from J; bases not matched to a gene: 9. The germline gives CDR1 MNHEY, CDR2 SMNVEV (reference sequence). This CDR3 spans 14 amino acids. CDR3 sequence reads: CASSLSSGQGFFTF. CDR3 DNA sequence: TGTGCCAGCAGTTTATCGTCGGGACAGGGATTTTTCACCTTC.

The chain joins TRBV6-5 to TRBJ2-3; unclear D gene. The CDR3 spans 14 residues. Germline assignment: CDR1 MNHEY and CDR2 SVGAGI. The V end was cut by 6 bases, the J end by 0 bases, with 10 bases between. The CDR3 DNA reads TGTGCCAGCAGGACGAGCCCTAGCACAGATACGCAGTATTTT. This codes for CASRTSPSTDTQYF.

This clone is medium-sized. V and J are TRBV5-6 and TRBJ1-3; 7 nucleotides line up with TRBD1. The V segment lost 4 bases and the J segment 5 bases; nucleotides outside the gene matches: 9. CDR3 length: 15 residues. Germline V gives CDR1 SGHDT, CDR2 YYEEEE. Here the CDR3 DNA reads TGTGCCAGCAGCGGAACTAGGGGGCGTCGAAACACCATATATTTT. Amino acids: CASSGTRGRRNTIYF. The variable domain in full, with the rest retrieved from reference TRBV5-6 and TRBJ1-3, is DAGVTQSPTHLIKTRGQQVTLRCSPKSGHDTVSWYQQALGQGPQFIFQYYEEEERQRGNFPDRFSGHQFPNYSSELNVNALLLGDSALYLCASSGTRGRRNTIYFGEGSWLTVV.

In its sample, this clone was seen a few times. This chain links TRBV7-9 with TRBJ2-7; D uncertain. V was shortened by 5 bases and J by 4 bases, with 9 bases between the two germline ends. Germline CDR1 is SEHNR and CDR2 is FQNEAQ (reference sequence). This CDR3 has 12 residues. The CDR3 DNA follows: TGTGCCAGCAGCGACCCCAGTTACGAGCAGTACTTC. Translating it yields CASSDPSYEQYF.

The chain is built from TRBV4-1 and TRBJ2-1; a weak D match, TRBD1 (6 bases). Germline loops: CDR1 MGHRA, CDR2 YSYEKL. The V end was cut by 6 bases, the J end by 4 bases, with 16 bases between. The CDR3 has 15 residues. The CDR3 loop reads CASSSDRGIYNEQFF. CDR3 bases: TGCGCCAGCAGTTCCGATAGGGGGATTTACAATGAGCAGTTCTTC.

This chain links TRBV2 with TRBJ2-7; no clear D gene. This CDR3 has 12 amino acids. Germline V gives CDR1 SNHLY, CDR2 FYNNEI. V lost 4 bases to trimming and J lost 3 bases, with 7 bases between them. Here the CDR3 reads CASSVTDYEQYF. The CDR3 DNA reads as TGTGCCAGCAGTGTGACGGACTACGAGCAGTACTTC.

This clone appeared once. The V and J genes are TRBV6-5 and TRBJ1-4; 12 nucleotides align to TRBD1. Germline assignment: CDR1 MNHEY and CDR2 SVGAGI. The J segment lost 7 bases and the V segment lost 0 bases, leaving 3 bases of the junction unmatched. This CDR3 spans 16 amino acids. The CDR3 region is CASSYSPGQGAEKLFF. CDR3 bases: TGTGCCAGCAGTTACTCCCCGGGACAGGGGGCTGAAAAACTGTTTTTT.

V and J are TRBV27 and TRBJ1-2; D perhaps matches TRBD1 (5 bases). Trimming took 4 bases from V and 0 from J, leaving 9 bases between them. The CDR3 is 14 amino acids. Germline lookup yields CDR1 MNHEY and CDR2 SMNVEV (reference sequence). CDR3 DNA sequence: TGTGCCAGCAGTTCGGGACGGACTAACTATGGCTACACCTTC. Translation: CASSSGRTNYGYTF.

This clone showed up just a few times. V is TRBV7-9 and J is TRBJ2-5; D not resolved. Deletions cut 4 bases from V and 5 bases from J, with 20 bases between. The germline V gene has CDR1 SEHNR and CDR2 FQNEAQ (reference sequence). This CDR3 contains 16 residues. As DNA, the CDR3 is TGTGCCAGCAGCTCTTCGGCCTCCTATCGCCCGGAGACCCAGTACTTC. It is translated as CASSSSASYRPETQYF.

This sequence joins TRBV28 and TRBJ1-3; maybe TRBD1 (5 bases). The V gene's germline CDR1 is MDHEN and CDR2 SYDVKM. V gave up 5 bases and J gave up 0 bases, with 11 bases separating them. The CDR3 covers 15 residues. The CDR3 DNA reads TGTGCCAGCAGTCCGACAGCGAGCTCTGGAAACACCATATATTTT. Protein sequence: CASSPTASSGNTIYF.

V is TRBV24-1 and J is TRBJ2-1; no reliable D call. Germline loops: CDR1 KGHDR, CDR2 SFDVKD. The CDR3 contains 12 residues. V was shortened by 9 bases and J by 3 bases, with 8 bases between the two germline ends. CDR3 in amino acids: CATASYYNEQFF. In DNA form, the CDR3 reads TGTGCCACCGCTTCTTACTACAATGAGCAGTTCTTC.

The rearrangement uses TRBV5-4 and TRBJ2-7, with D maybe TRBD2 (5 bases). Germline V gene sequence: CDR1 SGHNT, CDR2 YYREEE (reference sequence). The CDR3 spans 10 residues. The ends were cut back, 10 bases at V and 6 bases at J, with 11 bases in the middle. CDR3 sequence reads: CAGDRGEQYF. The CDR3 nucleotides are TGTGCCGGGGATCGGGGCGAGCAGTACTTC. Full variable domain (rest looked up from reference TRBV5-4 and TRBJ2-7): ETGVTQSPTHLIKTRGQQVTLRCSSQSGHNTVSWYQQALGQGPQFIFQYYREEENGRGNFPPRFSGLQFPNYSSELNVNALELDDSALYLCAGDRGEQYFGPGTRLTVT.

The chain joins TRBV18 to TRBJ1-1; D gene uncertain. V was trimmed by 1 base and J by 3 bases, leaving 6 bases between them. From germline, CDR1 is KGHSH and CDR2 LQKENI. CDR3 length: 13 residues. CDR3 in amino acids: CASSPRSDTEAFF. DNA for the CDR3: TGTGCCAGCTCACCACGGAGTGACACTGAAGCTTTCTTT. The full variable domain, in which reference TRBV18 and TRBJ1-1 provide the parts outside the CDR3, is NAGVMQNPRHLVRRRGQEARLRCSPMKGHSHVYWYRQLPEEGLKFMVYLQKENIIDESGMPKERFSAEFPKEGPSILRIQQVVRGDSAAYFCASSPRSDTEAFFGQGTRLTVV.

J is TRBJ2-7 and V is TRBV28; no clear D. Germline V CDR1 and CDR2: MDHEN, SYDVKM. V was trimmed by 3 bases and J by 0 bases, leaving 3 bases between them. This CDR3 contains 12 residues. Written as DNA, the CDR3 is TGTGCCAGCAGTTTCAGCTCCTACGAGCAGTACTTC. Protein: CASSFSSYEQYF.

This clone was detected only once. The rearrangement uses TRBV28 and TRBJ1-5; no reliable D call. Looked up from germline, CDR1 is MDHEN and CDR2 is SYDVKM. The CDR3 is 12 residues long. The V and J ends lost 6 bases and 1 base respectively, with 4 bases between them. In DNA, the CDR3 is TGTGCCAGCAGGGACAGCAATCAGCCCCAGCATTTT. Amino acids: CASRDSNQPQHF.

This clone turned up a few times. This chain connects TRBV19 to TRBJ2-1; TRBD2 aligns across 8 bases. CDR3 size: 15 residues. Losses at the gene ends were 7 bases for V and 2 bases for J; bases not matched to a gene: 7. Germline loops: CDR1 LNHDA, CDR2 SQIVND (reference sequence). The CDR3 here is CASTGPGGPYNEQFF. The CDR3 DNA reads TGTGCCAGTACCGGTCCGGGGGGGCCCTACAATGAGCAGTTCTTC.

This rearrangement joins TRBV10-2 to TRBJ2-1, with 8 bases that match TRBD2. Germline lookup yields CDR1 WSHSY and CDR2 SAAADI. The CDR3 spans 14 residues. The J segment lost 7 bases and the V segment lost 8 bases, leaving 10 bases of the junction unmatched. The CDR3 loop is CASFDGGGRNEQFF. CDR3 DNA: TGCGCCAGCTTTGACGGGGGGGGGCGAAATGAGCAGTTCTTC.

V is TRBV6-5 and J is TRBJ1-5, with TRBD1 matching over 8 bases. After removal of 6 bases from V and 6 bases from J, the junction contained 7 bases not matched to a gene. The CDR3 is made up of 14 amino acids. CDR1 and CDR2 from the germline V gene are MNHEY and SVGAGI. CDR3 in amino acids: CASSLDRAPQPQHF. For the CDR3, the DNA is TGTGCCAGCAGCCTGGACAGGGCTCCTCAGCCCCAGCATTTT.

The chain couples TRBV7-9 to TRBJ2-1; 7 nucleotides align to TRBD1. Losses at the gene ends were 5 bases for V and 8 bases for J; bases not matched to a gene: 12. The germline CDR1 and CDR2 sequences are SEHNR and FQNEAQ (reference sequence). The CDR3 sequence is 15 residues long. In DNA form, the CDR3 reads TGTGCCAGCAGCCTATCCACGACAGGGACCTATGAGCAGTTCTTC. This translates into CASSLSTTGTYEQFF. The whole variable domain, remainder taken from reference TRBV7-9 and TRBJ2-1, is DTGVSQNPRHKITKRGQNVTFRCDPISEHNRLYWYRQTLGQGPEFLTYFQNEAQLEKSRLLSDRFSAERPKGSFSTLEIQRTEQGDSAMYLCASSLSTTGTYEQFFGPGTRLTVL.

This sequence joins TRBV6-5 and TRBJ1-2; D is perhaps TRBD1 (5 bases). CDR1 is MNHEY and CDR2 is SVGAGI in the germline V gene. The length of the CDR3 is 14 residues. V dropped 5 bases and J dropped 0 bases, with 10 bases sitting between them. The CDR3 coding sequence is TGTGCCAGCAGTAGGACATCCCCTAACTATGGCTACACCTTC. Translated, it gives CASSRTSPNYGYTF.